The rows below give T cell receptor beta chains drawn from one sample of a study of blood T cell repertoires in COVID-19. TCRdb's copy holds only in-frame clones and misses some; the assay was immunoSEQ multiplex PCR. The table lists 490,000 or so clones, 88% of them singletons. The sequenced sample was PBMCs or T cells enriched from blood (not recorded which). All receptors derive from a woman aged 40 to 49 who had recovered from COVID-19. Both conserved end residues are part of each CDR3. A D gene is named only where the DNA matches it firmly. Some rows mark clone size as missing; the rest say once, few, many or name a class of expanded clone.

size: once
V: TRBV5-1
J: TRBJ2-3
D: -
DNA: TGCGCCAGCAGCCAATACGGGGCAGATACGCAGTATTTT
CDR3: CASSQYGADTQYF

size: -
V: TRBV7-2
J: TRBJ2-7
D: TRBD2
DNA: TGTGCCAGCAGCTCCCGGACTAGCGGGCCCTACGAGCAGTACTTC
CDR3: CASSSRTSGPYEQYF

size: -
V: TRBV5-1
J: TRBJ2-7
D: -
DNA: TGCGCCAGCAGCTCAGGGCGATCGCTCTACGAGCAGTACTTC
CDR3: CASSSGRSLYEQYF

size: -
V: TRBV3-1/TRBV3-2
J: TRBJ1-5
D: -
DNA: TGTGCCAGCAGCGTGGGGGGTAATCAGCCCCAGCATTTT
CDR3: CASSVGGNQPQHF

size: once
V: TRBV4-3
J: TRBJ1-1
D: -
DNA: TGCGCCAGCAGCCTCAAATTGGACGGGGGGAAGACAGGTGTCTTT
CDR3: CASSLKLDGGKTGVF

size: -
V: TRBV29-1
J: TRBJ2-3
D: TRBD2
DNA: TGCAGCGTATTACGACTAGCGGGGGTTACAGATACGCAGTATTTT
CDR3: CSVLRLAGVTDTQYF

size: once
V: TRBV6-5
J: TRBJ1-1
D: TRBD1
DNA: TGTGCCAGCAGTTCTTCCCCCGGGACAGGGGGCCTGAAAGCTTTCTTT
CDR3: CASSSSPGTGGLKAFF

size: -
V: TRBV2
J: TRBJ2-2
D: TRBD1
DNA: TGTGCCAGCAGTGGGACAGGGGACACCGGGGAGCTGTTTTTT
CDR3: CASSGTGDTGELFF

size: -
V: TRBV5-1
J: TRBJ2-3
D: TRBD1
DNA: TGCGCCAGCAGCTTGGTAGGGACAGGGGAAGATACGCAGTATTTT
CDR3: CASSLVGTGEDTQYF

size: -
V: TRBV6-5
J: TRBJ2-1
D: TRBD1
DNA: TGTGCCAGCAGTTACGACAGGGGCAATGAGCAGTTCTTC
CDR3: CASSYDRGNEQFF

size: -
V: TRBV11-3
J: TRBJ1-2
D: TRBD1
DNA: TGTGCCAGCAGTGGGACAGGCCCCTATGGCTACACCTTC
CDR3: CASSGTGPYGYTF

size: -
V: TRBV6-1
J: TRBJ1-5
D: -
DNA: TGTGCCAGCAGTGATAAACGCAGGGTTTACTCACACAATCAGCCCCAGCATTTT
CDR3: CASSDKRRVYSHNQPQHF

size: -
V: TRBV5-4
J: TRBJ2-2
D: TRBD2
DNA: TGTGCCAGCAGCATGCGGGGGACGAACACCGGGGAGCTGTTTTTT
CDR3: CASSMRGTNTGELFF

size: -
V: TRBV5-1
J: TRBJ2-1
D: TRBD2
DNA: TGCGCCAGTCCGGGGGGGCCGAACTTACACTGGTGCGATGAGCAGTTCTTC
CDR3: CASPGGPNLHWCDEQFF

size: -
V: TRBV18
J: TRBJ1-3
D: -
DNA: TGTGCCAGCTCACCCGAGTTGGGAAACACCATATATTTT
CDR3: CASSPELGNTIYF

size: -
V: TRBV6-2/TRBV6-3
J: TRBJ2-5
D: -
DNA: TGTGCCAGCAGTCCAGGAGGGGAGACCCAGTACTTC
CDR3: CASSPGGETQYF

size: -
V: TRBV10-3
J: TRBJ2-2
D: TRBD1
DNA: TGTGCCATCAGTGCCACAGGGGGTAACGGGGAGCTGTTTTTT
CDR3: CAISATGGNGELFF

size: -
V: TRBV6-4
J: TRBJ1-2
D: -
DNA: TGTGCCAGCAAATCAGAGGTCGGGACTGAGTATGGCTACACCTTC
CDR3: CASKSEVGTEYGYTF

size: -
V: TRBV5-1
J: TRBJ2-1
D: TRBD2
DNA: TGCGCCAGCAGCCCGGGACTAGCGGGGGTCTACAATGAGCAGTTCTTC
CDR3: CASSPGLAGVYNEQFF

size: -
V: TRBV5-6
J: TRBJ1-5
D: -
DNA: TGTGCCAGCAGCTTGGGGCAGTATAGCAATCAGCCCCAGCATTTT
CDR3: CASSLGQYSNQPQHF

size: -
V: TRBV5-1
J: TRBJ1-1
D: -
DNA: TGCGCCAGCAGCTTGGAACGCGGTGAGAACACTGAAGCTTTCTTT
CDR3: CASSLERGENTEAFF

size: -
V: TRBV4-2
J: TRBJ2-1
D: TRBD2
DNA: TGTGCCAGCAGCCACGACCTTAGCGGGAGCTCCTACAATGAGCAGTTCTTC
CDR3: CASSHDLSGSSYNEQFF

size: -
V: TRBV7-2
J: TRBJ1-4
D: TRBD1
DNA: TGTGCCAGCAGCACCGCCGGGACAGGGGACGAAAAACTGTTTTTT
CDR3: CASSTAGTGDEKLFF

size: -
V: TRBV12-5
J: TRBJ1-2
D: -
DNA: TGTGCTAGTGGGATAAACAGTGACCCCTATGGCTACACCTTC
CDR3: CASGINSDPYGYTF

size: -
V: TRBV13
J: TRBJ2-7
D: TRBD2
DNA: TGTGCCAGCAGCGGCCCCGGAGTAGCGGGAGGCCCCTACGAGCAGTACTTC
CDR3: CASSGPGVAGGPYEQYF

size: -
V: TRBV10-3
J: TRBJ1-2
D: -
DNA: TGTGCCATCAGTGAGAGAGTCTATGGCTACACCTTC
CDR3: CAISERVYGYTF